One T cell receptor beta chain is described in this entry. Deletions cut 1 base from V and 2 bases from J, with 12 bases between. Germline lookup yields CDR1 SGHRS and CDR2 YFSETQ. CDR3 length equals 15 residues. The sample is drawn from a study of chemoradiotherapy in HPV16-positive cancers. Method: immunoSEQ multiplex PCR; TCRdb's copy keeps in-frame clones and lacks some. This sample has around 12,000 clones; 81% occur once, and the top ten carry 0.8% to 1.1%. Sampling was conducted from a patient who underwent chemoradiotherapy. The chain recombines TRBV5-1 with TRBJ1-1, with no clear D. This sequence was found in a human donor with HPV-associated anogenital cancer. The CDR3 sequence: CASSLQIRTNTEAFF. The CDR3 DNA reads as TGCGCCAGCAGCTTGCAGATACGGACCAACACTGAAGCTTTCTTT.